The 30 T cell receptor beta chains below were found in one sample sequenced in a study of blood T cell repertoires in COVID-19. Only in-frame clones appear in the TCRdb table, and some are missing; sequencing was by immunoSEQ multiplex PCR. Of approximately 320,000 clones in the sample, roughly 90% were seen once. Sequencing was done on a sample of PBMCs or T cells enriched from blood (not recorded which). The receptors were gathered from a woman aged 18 to 35 who had recovered from COVID-19.

This chain uses TRBV23-1 with TRBJ1-2, with a tentative D call TRBD1 (5 bases). TRBV23-1 is an ORF, with its function uncertain. V was trimmed by 4 bases and J by 5 bases, leaving 26 bases between them. The CDR3 spans 18 residues. CDR3 DNA: TGCGCCAGCAGTCCTCACCCCCGGAGGGGTCCCTGTTTATATGGCTACACCTTC. Translation gives CASSPHPRRGPCLYGYTF.

V gene TRBV27 combines with J gene TRBJ1-3; 7 bases match TRBD1. V was clipped by 3 bases and J by 8 bases; unmatched bases: 7. The germline V gene encodes CDR1 MNHEY and CDR2 SMNVEV (reference sequence). The CDR3 runs to 14 residues. CDR3 region: CASSFDRAADTIYF. DNA for the CDR3: TGTGCCAGCAGTTTTGACAGGGCAGCCGACACCATATATTTT.

The chain links TRBV5-1 to TRBJ2-1, with 9 bases aligning to TRBD2. Germline values: CDR1 SGHRS, CDR2 YFSETQ. V was clipped by 4 bases and J by 3 bases; unmatched bases: 5. CDR3 length: 15 residues. The CDR3 bases are TGCGCCAGCAGCGCGATAGCGGGGGACTACAATGAGCAGTTCTTC. It specifies CASSAIAGDYNEQFF.

This rearrangement joins TRBV28 to TRBJ2-1, with D possibly TRBD2 on 6 matching bases. Germline loops: CDR1 MDHEN, CDR2 SYDVKM. The V end was cut by 5 bases, the J end by 0 bases, with 14 bases between. CDR3 length: 16 residues. The CDR3 DNA reads TGTGCCAGCAGTCGAGCCGGGGGAAGCTCCTACAATGAGCAGTTCTTC. Its protein product is CASSRAGGSSYNEQFF.

The CDR3 here is CASSVGGGGYGYTF. The CDR3 DNA sequence: TGTGCCAGCAGCGTAGGAGGGGGCGGGTATGGCTACACCTTC. V and J are TRBV9 and TRBJ1-2; 7 nucleotides agree with TRBD1. The CDR3 covers 14 residues. The junction had 4 bases not matched to a gene; V was cut back by 0 bases and J by 5 bases. Germline CDR1 reads SGDLS; CDR2 reads YYNGEE.

Regarding this clone: Other DNA sequences within the sample encode an identical CDR3. V is TRBV29-1 and J is TRBJ1-1, with TRBD1 identical over 9 bases. This CDR3 has 13 residues. V lost 3 bases and J lost 3; bases outside the gene matches: 2. Germline lookup yields CDR1 SQVTM and CDR2 ANQGSEA. The CDR3 loop is CSVEDRGYTEAFF. CDR3 nucleotides: TGCAGCGTTGAGGACAGGGGTTACACTGAAGCTTTCTTT.

This chain uses TRBV4-1 with TRBJ1-5; weak D call: TRBD1 (6 bases). CDR1 and CDR2 (germline): MGHRA, YSYEKL. CDR3 length: 16 amino acids. V gave up 5 bases and J gave up 1 base, with 15 bases separating them. The chain's CDR3 is CASSMAGEKSNQPQHF. The DNA of the CDR3 is TGCGCCAGCAGCATGGCAGGGGAGAAAAGCAATCAGCCCCAGCATTTT.

The rearrangement uses TRBV27 and TRBJ2-6, with TRBD1 as a possible D gene (7 bases). The CDR3 extends over 20 amino acids. Germline-derived CDR1 and CDR2 are MNHEY and SMNVEV (reference sequence). Trimming stripped 1 base from V and 1 base from J, with 20 bases between. CDR3: CASSLWAWRGRGSGANVLTF. For the CDR3, the DNA is TGTGCCAGCAGTTTATGGGCGTGGAGGGGGCGAGGTTCTGGGGCCAACGTCCTGACTTTC.

This sequence joins TRBV9 and TRBJ2-2; the match to TRBD1 covers 8 bases. The V segment lost 3 bases and the J segment 0 bases; nucleotides outside the gene matches: 7. Germline-derived CDR1 and CDR2 are SGDLS and YYNGEE. The CDR3 totals 17 residues. CDR3 DNA sequence: TGTGCCAGCAGCGGGAGCGTGGGACAGGCGAACACCGGGGAGCTGTTTTTT. Translation gives CASSGSVGQANTGELFF.

Concerning this clone itself: Its ends do not fully match the called genes, so a read error is possible. The V and J genes are TRBV29-1 and TRBJ2-1; maybe TRBD1 (5 bases). This CDR3 region has 13 residues. Germline assignment: CDR1 SQVTM and CDR2 ANQGSEA. DNA of the CDR3: TGCAGCGTAGAAGCCGGAACAGGCCTTGAGCAGTTCTTC. It codes for CSVEAGTGLEQFF.

The chain joins TRBV6-5 to TRBJ1-5; a possible D gene is TRBD1 (6 bases). Trimming removed 6 bases at V and 4 bases at J, with 16 bases between. Germline V gives CDR1 MNHEY, CDR2 SVGAGI. The CDR3 is made up of 15 amino acids. The chain's CDR3 is CASRGHGTQNQPQHF. In nucleotides, the CDR3 is TGTGCCAGCAGGGGCCACGGGACACAAAATCAGCCCCAGCATTTT.

This chain connects TRBV11-3 to TRBJ2-1; D gene ambiguous. CDR3 length: 10 residues. Trimming stripped 2 bases from V and 14 bases from J, with 7 bases between. CDR1 SGHNT and CDR2 YENEEA come from the germline V gene. The CDR3 loop is CASSLFREFF. CDR3 sequence (DNA): TGTGCCAGCAGCTTATTCCGAGAGTTCTTC.

V gene TRBV7-3 combines with J gene TRBJ2-3; 14 positions agree with TRBD2. Trimming took 5 bases from V and 5 from J; bases not matched to a gene: 6. Germline loops: CDR1 SGHTA, CDR2 FQGTGA. The CDR3 loop spans 16 amino acids. CDR3 protein: CASSQGLAGAGDTQYF. The CDR3 DNA sequence: TGTGCCAGCAGCCAGGGACTAGCGGGAGCGGGAGATACGCAGTATTTT.

This chain connects TRBV15 to TRBJ1-5; D is perhaps TRBD1 (5 bases). In germline, CDR1 is LNHNV, CDR2 YYDKDF (reference sequence). V was trimmed by 0 bases and J by 7 bases, leaving 7 bases between them. This CDR3 comprises 13 residues. CDR3 bases: TGTGCCACCAGCAGAGACAGGGTCCAGCCCCAGCATTTT. It translates to CATSRDRVQPQHF.

This clone was observed a handful of times. This sequence joins TRBV5-1 and TRBJ1-2, with D possibly TRBD1 on 5 matching bases. Per the germline V gene, CDR1 is SGHRS and CDR2 is YFSETQ. Trimming stripped 3 bases from V and 3 bases from J, with 12 bases between. The CDR3 is 14 amino acids. DNA for the CDR3: TGCGCCAGCAGCTGGGGCAGGGATGACTATGGCTACACCTTC. Its protein product is CASSWGRDDYGYTF.

This clone has more than one count but fewer than ten. The chain has TRBV7-9 and TRBJ2-7; the match to TRBD2 covers 14 bases. CDR1 is SEHNR and CDR2 is FQNEAQ in the germline V gene (reference sequence). Trimming took 3 bases from V and 7 from J; bases not matched to a gene: 2. The CDR3 runs to 14 residues. CDR3 sequence reads: CASSFGTSGGEQYF. CDR3 nucleotides: TGTGCCAGCAGCTTCGGGACTAGCGGGGGTGAGCAGTACTTC.

The V and J genes are TRBV10-3 and TRBJ2-1; 10 bases agree with TRBD2. The CDR3 length is 16 residues. With 6 bases clipped from V and 4 bases from J, the junction kept 9 bases outside the gene matches. Germline CDR1 and CDR2: ENHRY and SYGVKD. The CDR3 region is CAIREDSSGGYNEQFF. CDR3 sequence (DNA): TGTGCCATCAGGGAGGACTCTAGCGGGGGTTACAATGAGCAGTTCTTC.

This rearrangement joins TRBV25-1 to TRBJ2-3; TRBD2 matches at 8 bases. The CDR3 contains 16 residues. Germline-derived CDR1 and CDR2 are MGHDK and SYGVNS. Losses at the gene ends were 8 bases for V and 3 bases for J; bases not matched to a gene: 13. The CDR3 loop reads CASATPGGARTDTQYF. In DNA form, the CDR3 reads TGTGCCAGCGCCACTCCGGGAGGGGCGCGGACAGATACGCAGTATTTT.

The chain is built from TRBV6-4 and TRBJ2-3, with TRBD1 identical over 9 bases. Germline V gene data show CDR1 as MRHNA and CDR2 as SNTAGT. J lost 4 bases, V lost 1 base, and 6 bases had no gene match. CDR3 size: 16 residues. The CDR3 loop is CASSDWTGVSPDTQYF. The DNA of the CDR3 is TGTGCCAGCAGTGACTGGACAGGGGTATCCCCAGATACGCAGTATTTT.

This sequence joins TRBV4-2 and TRBJ2-1; a possible D gene is TRBD2 (6 bases). This CDR3 has 16 residues. Germline-derived CDR1 and CDR2 are LGHNA and YNFKEQ. V was shortened by 2 bases and J by 6 bases, with 17 bases between the two germline ends. The CDR3 reads CASSQSIAGIGNEQFF. CDR3 DNA: TGTGCCAGCAGCCAAAGTATTGCGGGAATTGGCAATGAGCAGTTCTTC.

The chain employs TRBV7-8 and TRBJ1-1; D perhaps matches TRBD1 (5 bases). Deletions cut 1 base from V and 1 base from J, with 16 bases between. Germline-derived CDR1 and CDR2 are SGHVS and FQNEAQ. The CDR3 contains 17 residues. CDR3 amino acids: CASSLVWGGEGNTEAFF. The CDR3, as DNA: TGTGCCAGCAGCTTAGTATGGGGGGGAGAGGGGAACACTGAAGCTTTCTTT.

This rearrangement joins TRBV7-9 to TRBJ1-2; D is unresolved. Trimming took off 1 base at V and 8 bases at J, with 8 bases between the two ends. Germline-derived CDR1 and CDR2 are SEHNR and FQNEAQ (reference sequence). This CDR3 region has 12 residues. For the CDR3, the DNA is TGTGCCAGCAGCTTAGGGGAGGGCGGCTACACCTTC. Its protein product is CASSLGEGGYTF.

The DNA of the CDR3 is TGCGCCAGCAGCCCACAGGGTAATGGGGAGACCCAGTACTTC. Residues: CASSPQGNGETQYF. The chain is built from TRBV5-1 and TRBJ2-5; tentative D call: TRBD1 (6 bases). Trimming left V 4 bases short and J 5 bases short, with 15 bases between. This CDR3 spans 14 amino acids. CDR1 and CDR2 from the germline V gene are SGHRS and YFSETQ.

The CDR3 loop is CASSLGTLYEQYF. The CDR3 coding sequence is TGTGCCAGCAGTTTAGGAACTCTCTACGAGCAGTACTTC. The genes are TRBV12-3 or TRBV12-4 and TRBJ2-7; D unclear. The V end lost 1 base, the J end lost 3 bases, and 7 bases lay between the germline ends. The CDR3 runs to 13 residues.

The chain combines TRBV29-1 with TRBJ2-7; 7 bases line up with TRBD2. This CDR3 is built from 14 residues. J lost 0 bases, V lost 7 bases, and 9 bases had no gene match. Germline loops: CDR1 SQVTM, CDR2 ANQGSEA. The CDR3 DNA reads TGCAGCGCTTCGGCTAGCGGCAGCTCCTACGAGCAGTACTTC. Its translation is CSASASGSSYEQYF.

The V gene is TRBV6-4, the J gene TRBJ2-2; 13 nucleotides agree with TRBD2. The ends lost 2 bases at V and 4 bases at J; junction bases unmatched: 1. Germline V CDR1 and CDR2: MRHNA, SNTAGT. This CDR3 contains 16 residues. The CDR3 reads CASSDTSGRATGELFF. The CDR3 nucleotides read TGTGCCAGCAGTGACACTAGCGGGAGGGCCACCGGGGAGCTGTTTTTT.

This clone showed up just a few times. V is TRBV7-9 and J is TRBJ1-6; TRBD1 matches at 7 bases. The CDR3 is 12 amino acids. V gave up 1 base and J gave up 13 bases; unmatched junction bases: 1. The germline CDR1 and CDR2 sequences are SEHNR and FQNEAQ (reference sequence). CDR3 sequence reads: CASSLEGAPLHF. The CDR3 DNA reads TGTGCCAGCAGCTTAGAGGGGGCGCCCCTCCACTTT.

V and J are TRBV28 and TRBJ1-1; weak D call: TRBD1 (5 bases). Per germline, CDR1 MDHEN and CDR2 SYDVKM. CDR3 length: 15 amino acids. Trimming took off 9 bases at V and 5 bases at J, with 22 bases between the two ends. The CDR3 bases are TGTGCCAGTCTCTTTTGGGGAGGCGGGGGAACTGAAGCTTTCTTT. Translated, it gives CASLFWGGGGTEAFF.

This rearrangement joins TRBV4-3 to TRBJ2-7; 9 positions agree with TRBD2. The germline gives CDR1 LGHNA, CDR2 YSLEER. V lost 2 bases and J lost 6; bases outside the gene matches: 5. CDR3 size: 14 residues. The CDR3 nucleotides are TGCGCCAGCAGCCAATATCGCGGGGGGGGCGAGCAGTACTTC. The encoded protein is CASSQYRGGGEQYF.

The chain joins TRBV28 to TRBJ2-7; 9 bases line up with TRBD1. The CDR3 has 15 amino acids. The germline V gene encodes CDR1 MDHEN and CDR2 SYDVKM. V was clipped by 7 bases and J by 4 bases; unmatched bases: 11. The CDR3 sequence is CASTEEGQGGYEQYF. The CDR3 region has the DNA TGTGCCAGCACTGAGGAGGGACAGGGAGGGTACGAGCAGTACTTC.